The 27 T cell receptor beta chains listed next were all sequenced from one sample in a study of CD4 and CD8 cells across lung adenocarcinoma regions. TCRdb re-analysed the PCR reads in MiXCR, keeping a single row per CDR3 protein. In the table there are 13,000 or so distinct CDR3 sequences, about 48% of which are singletons. The sample consisted of CD4+ T cells from the center of a lung tumor. These receptor sequences come from a male donor with lung adenocarcinoma. The CD4 and CD8 labels of this study may be unreliable.

The chain joins TRBV11-2 to TRBJ2-2, with 8 bases lining up with TRBD2. The germline gives CDR1 SGHAT, CDR2 FQNNGV. This CDR3 is built from 16 residues. The V segment lost 3 bases and the J segment 8 bases; nucleotides outside the gene matches: 11. The CDR3 loop is CASSFQTSVMQGELFF. The DNA for the CDR3 is TGTGCCAGCAGCTTTCAGACTAGCGTGATGCAGGGGGAGCTGTTTTTT.

This chain links TRBV4-2 with TRBJ2-2; weak D call: TRBD2 (6 bases). Per germline, CDR1 LGHNA and CDR2 YNFKEQ. The CDR3 is 16 residues long. Between the trimmed V and J ends, which lost 2 bases and 5 bases, there was a span of 15 bases. DNA of the CDR3: TGTGCCAGCAGCCAAAGGACTACCCTCGGGACCGGGGAGCTGTTTTTT. It encodes CASSQRTTLGTGELFF.

A few counts support this clonotype. The chain has TRBV10-1 and TRBJ2-4; D possibly corresponds to TRBD2 (6 bases). The CDR3 runs to 15 residues. Trimming took off 8 bases at V and 2 bases at J, with 16 bases between the two ends. Looked up from germline, CDR1 is WNHNN and CDR2 is SYGVQD (reference sequence). The CDR3 DNA sequence: TGCGCCAGCCCCGTTGATGGGAGGACCAAAAACATTCAGTACTTC. Protein product: CASPVDGRTKNIQYF.

This chain uses TRBV7-6 with TRBJ2-5, with 10 positions matching TRBD1. The J call may not be correct, given that the DNA end is closer to TRBJ2-7. Per the germline V gene, CDR1 is SGHVS and CDR2 is FNYEAQ. The CDR3 consists of 14 residues. CDR3: CASSSSTGGHEQYF. The CDR3 DNA is TGTGCCAGCAGCTCGTCGACAGGGGGCCACGAGCAGTACTTC.

V and J are TRBV6-1 and TRBJ2-1; 13 positions agree with TRBD2. CDR1 and CDR2 from the germline V gene are MNHNS and SASEGT. This CDR3 is 14 amino acids long. V lost 8 bases to trimming and J lost 9 bases; unmatched junction nucleotides: 7. CDR3 DNA: TGTGCCAGCGAGGGGACTAGCGGGAAGTTTGAGCAGTTCTTC. Encoded protein: CASEGTSGKFEQFF.

This clonotype is labeled as medium-sized. This sequence joins TRBV27 and TRBJ2-5, with unresolved D. CDR1 is MNHEY and CDR2 is SMNVEV in the germline V gene (reference sequence). Trimming pared 5 bases from V and 11 bases from J, leaving 18 bases between. This CDR3 has 13 residues. In DNA form, the CDR3 reads TGTGCCAGCAGTGAGAACCCCCTTGTGCGGCAGTACTTC. Translated, it gives CASSENPLVRQYF.

The chain's CDR3 is CASSDRDTDELFF. The CDR3 DNA sequence: TGTGCCAGCAGTGACAGGGACACCGATGAGCTGTTTTTT. The chain joins TRBV6-4 to TRBJ2-2, with D tentatively TRBD1 (6 bases). The ends were cut back, 2 bases at V and 11 bases at J, with 12 bases in the middle. The germline gives CDR1 MRHNA, CDR2 SNTAGT. The CDR3 sequence is 13 residues long.

In its sample, this clonotype was seen many times. V is TRBV27 and J is TRBJ2-1; the D gene is possibly TRBD2 (6 bases). V was pared by 6 bases and J by 3 bases, with 15 bases between. Germline V lookup: CDR1 MNHEY, CDR2 SMNVEV (reference sequence). The CDR3 runs to 15 residues. The CDR3 region is CASSLRDSFYNEQFF. As DNA, the CDR3 is TGTGCCAGCAGCCTCCGGGACTCCTTCTACAATGAGCAGTTCTTC.

In this sample, this clonotype turned up many times. The genes are TRBV6-1 and TRBJ2-7, with TRBD1 matching over 12 bases. The CDR3 extends over 15 amino acids. V dropped 5 bases and J dropped 1; count of bases not matched to a gene: 3. The germline V gene encodes CDR1 MNHNS and CDR2 SASEGT. CDR3 nucleotide sequence: TGTGCCAGCAGTCGGGACAGGGGGCAGTCCTACGAGCAGTACTTC. As protein: CASSRDRGQSYEQYF.

V is TRBV6-2 or TRBV6-3 and J is TRBJ2-1, with 7 bases identical to TRBD1. The CDR3 length is 14 residues. J was trimmed by 5 bases and V by 6 bases; bases with no gene match: 7. Per germline, CDR1 MNHEY and CDR2 SVGEGT. CDR3 sequence: CASSTGQPNNEQFF. The CDR3 nucleotides read TGTGCCAGCAGCACGGGACAGCCAAACAATGAGCAGTTCTTC.

The rearrangement links TRBV11-3 to TRBJ2-1, with 10 bases aligning to TRBD2. Germline V gene sequence: CDR1 SGHNT, CDR2 YENEEA. V lost 2 bases and J lost 8; bases outside the gene matches: 15. CDR3 length equals 18 residues. CDR3 sequence (DNA): TGTGCCAGCAGCTTATCCGGACTAGCGGCTGGGAAGGATGATGAGCAGTTCTTC. Amino acid sequence: CASSLSGLAAGKDDEQFF. The full variable domain, its missing parts supplied by reference TRBV11-3 and TRBJ2-1, is EAGVVQSPRYKIIEKKQPVAFWCNPISGHNTLYWYLQNLGQGPELLIRYENEEAVDDSQLPKDRFSAERLKGVDSTLKIQPAELGDSAVYLCASSLSGLAAGKDDEQFFGPGTRLTVL.

This clonotype was seen only a few times. This chain joins TRBV10-3 and TRBJ1-5; D possibly corresponds to TRBD1 (5 bases). Trimming left V 2 bases short and J 3 bases short, with 8 bases between. The V gene's germline CDR1 is ENHRY and CDR2 SYGVKD. CDR3 length: 14 residues. The CDR3 nucleotides are TGTGCCATCAGTGAGGACAGAGTCAATCAGCCCCAGCATTTT. Amino acid sequence: CAISEDRVNQPQHF.

This chain joins TRBV10-1 and TRBJ2-5; D possibly matches TRBD1 or TRBD2 (6 bases each). The J call may be incorrect, as the DNA end agrees better with TRBJ2-3. CDR1 WNHNN and CDR2 SYGVQD come from the germline V gene (reference sequence). The CDR3 length is 17 residues. The CDR3 protein is CASSEGVGGRDQETQYF. CDR3 nucleotide sequence: TGCGCCAGCAGTGAGGGGGTCGGGGGCCGTGACCAAGAGACCCAGTATTTT.

A single count supports this clonotype. One junction end disagrees with the germline gene, perhaps due to a read error. V and J are TRBV27 and TRBJ2-6; 10 nucleotides agree with TRBD2. Germline loops: CDR1 MNHEY, CDR2 SMNVEV (reference sequence). The CDR3 length is 17 residues. The CDR3 DNA follows: TGTGCCAGCCCTTCCCCCGGGACGAGCGGGAGGGCCAACGTCCTGATATTT. Translated: CASPSPGTSGRANVLIF.

The chain carries TRBV20-1 and TRBJ2-1; D is possibly TRBD1 or TRBD2 (6 bases each). CDR1 is DFQATT, CDR2 SNEGSKA, per germline (reference sequence). V was shortened by 0 bases and J by 4 bases, with 16 bases between the two germline ends. The CDR3 has 16 amino acids. CDR3 sequence: CSARDPEGGIYNEQFF. For the CDR3, the DNA is TGCAGTGCTAGAGATCCTGAGGGGGGAATTTACAATGAGCAGTTCTTC.

Comment on this clonotype: Compared with germline, one end of the junction differs, possibly owing to a read error. V and J are TRBV12-3 or TRBV12-4 and TRBJ2-6, with D perhaps TRBD1 (6 bases). The CDR3 length is 14 residues. The CDR3 nucleotides read TGTGCCAGCAGGGACAGCTCTGGGGCCAACGTCCTGTCCTTC. This gives the protein CASRDSSGANVLSF.

Regarding this clonotype: One end of the junction is discordant with germline, which a read error may explain. The chain is built from TRBV4-1 and TRBJ2-3, with 10 bases lining up with TRBD1. The length of the CDR3 is 16 residues. The V gene's germline CDR1 is MGHRA and CDR2 YSYEKL. The CDR3 sequence is CASSRLGQGVKNMQYF. CDR3 coding DNA: TGCGCCAGCAGCCGCCTCGGACAGGGGGTCAAAAACATGCAGTACTTT.

V is TRBV9 and J is TRBJ2-1, with D unclear. The V end lost 0 bases, the J end lost 0 bases, and 7 bases lay between the germline ends. The CDR3 has 15 residues. Germline V CDR1 and CDR2: SGDLS, YYNGEE. The CDR3 DNA follows: TGTGCCAGCAGCGTAGGGGTCAGCTCCTACAATGAGCAGTTCTTC. Protein product: CASSVGVSSYNEQFF.

This clonotype was recorded a few times. The conserved phenylalanine or tryptophan is not found at the CDR3 terminus, so this likely reflects a read error. V usage is TRBV7-6 and J usage is TRBJ2-7, with 10 bases aligning to TRBD2. V gave up 5 bases and J gave up 7 bases; unmatched junction bases: 11. CDR1 and CDR2 from the germline V gene are SGHVS and FNYEAQ. The CDR3 is 15 amino acids. The CDR3 loop is CASSPRTSGNNEQYL. Here the CDR3 DNA reads TGTGCCAGCAGCCCTCGGACTAGCGGCAACAATGAGCAGTACTTA.

The chain has TRBV10-1 and TRBJ2-1, with D perhaps being TRBD1 or TRBD2 (5 bases each). The DNA end is more similar to TRBJ2-7, so the J call may be wrong. CDR3 length: 15 amino acids. Germline CDR1 WNHNN, CDR2 SYGVQD (reference sequence). The CDR3 DNA sequence: TGCGCCAGCAGTCCCTCACTGGGGGTCGGAAACGAGCAGTACTTC. Translation: CASSPSLGVGNEQYF.

The V call is TRBV6-1, the J call TRBJ2-3; D might be TRBD1 or TRBD2, each matching 5 bases. The assigned J gene may be wrong: the sequence end matches TRBJ2-7 better. Germline CDR1 reads MNHNS; CDR2 reads SASEGT. The CDR3 consists of 16 residues. The CDR3: CASRARGRQAKDTQYF. For the CDR3, the DNA is TGTGCCAGCAGGGCCCGGGGCCGGCAAGCCAAAGACACGCAGTACTTC.

This clonotype was counted many times. The chain uses TRBV6-1 and TRBJ2-3, with D unresolved. The CDR3 runs 16 residues. Trimming removed 5 bases at V and 3 bases at J, with 18 bases between. Germline lookup yields CDR1 MNHNS and CDR2 SASEGT. The CDR3 sequence is CASSPRGFLTTDTQYF. The CDR3 region has the DNA TGTGCCAGCAGTCCCCGAGGATTCCTGACTACAGATACGCAGTATTTT.

This clonotype was recorded at least ten times. J is TRBJ2-7 and V is TRBV7-6, with 12 bases fitting TRBD2. CDR1 and CDR2 (germline): SGHVS, FNYEAQ. J gave up 5 bases and V 5 bases, and 4 bases lay outside the gene matches. This CDR3 is built from 14 residues. The CDR3 loop is CASSALAGGHEQYF. The DNA for the CDR3 is TGTGCCAGCAGCGCACTAGCGGGAGGCCACGAGCAGTACTTC.

This clonotype has a count of ten or more. This sequence joins TRBV6-5 and TRBJ2-5; perhaps TRBD2 as D (6 bases). The DNA end is more similar to TRBJ2-7, so the J call may be wrong. The CDR3 consists of 14 residues. Germline lookup yields CDR1 MNHEY and CDR2 SVGAGI. The CDR3: CASSLGGLGVEQYF. The CDR3 bases are TGTGCCAGCAGTTTGGGGGGATTAGGGGTCGAGCAGTACTTC.

This chain connects TRBV6-1 to TRBJ1-1, with D maybe TRBD1 (6 bases). V lost 2 bases to trimming and J lost 4 bases, with 11 bases between them. This CDR3 spans 14 amino acids. Germline CDR1 reads MNHNS; CDR2 reads SASEGT. CDR3 DNA: TGTGCCAGCAGTGAACAGGGGACAAGCACTGAAGCTTTCTTT. Translated, it gives CASSEQGTSTEAFF.

Concerning this clonotype: Mismatch with germline at one junction end may stem from a read error. The chain recombines TRBV27 with TRBJ2-3, with 13 bases fitting TRBD2. This CDR3 has 16 residues. The germline V gene encodes CDR1 MNHEY and CDR2 SMNVEV (reference sequence). The CDR3 region is CASSRTSGGVTDTQYF. The CDR3 region has the DNA TGTGCCAGCAGCCGGACTAGCGGGGGAGTCACAGATACGCAGTACTTT.

This chain links TRBV7-9 with TRBJ2-1; D gene ambiguous. The germline V and J ends were trimmed by 6 bases and 8 bases, with 20 bases remaining between them. This CDR3 spans 15 amino acids. Germline lookup yields CDR1 SEHNR and CDR2 FQNEAQ (reference sequence). In DNA form, the CDR3 reads TGTGCCAGCAGTCTCGGGCCCCTGCGAGGCGATGAGCAGTTCTTC. This gives the protein CASSLGPLRGDEQFF.